This passage covers 2 T cell receptor beta chains from one sample sequenced in a study of cytomegalovirus exposure and HLA in healthy donors. The primer mix had 60 Vbeta and 13 Jbeta primers. Produced via immunoSEQ multiplex PCR; TCRdb's table is partial and in-frame only. Of 95,000 to 150,000 clones listed, roughly 65% are singletons. Sample: PBMCs. The receptors were sampled from a middle-aged man in good health and CMV-seropositive.

The chain employs TRBV6-5 and TRBJ2-1; D is undetermined. This CDR3 comprises 11 residues. Per the germline V gene, CDR1 is MNHEY and CDR2 is SVGAGI. V was cut by 2 bases and J by 10 bases, with 6 bases left in between. For the CDR3, the DNA is TGTGCCAGCAGTTACGGCACGGAGCAGTTCTTC. Residues: CASSYGTEQFF.

The chain recombines TRBV11-2 with TRBJ2-2; 11 positions agree with TRBD1. V shed 0 bases and J 6 bases; nucleotides not matched to a gene: 6. Per germline, CDR1 SGHAT and CDR2 FQNNGV. CDR3 length: 17 amino acids. The CDR3 loop reads CASSLDVRTGGPGELFF. CDR3 DNA: TGTGCCAGCAGCTTAGATGTAAGGACAGGGGGCCCCGGGGAGCTGTTTTTT.